This T cell receptor beta chain was identified during a study of T cell responses to AZD1222 COVID-19 vaccine (dated by TCRdb to the early 2020s). About the investigation overall: A total of about 230 trial participants underwent TCR sequencing, of whom some 210 received two doses of AZD1222 and some 26 received two doses of the MenACWY control vaccine. Trial participants were enrolled by age into subgroups of 18-55, 56-69 and 70-plus years, and roughly 150, 30 and 60 TCR-sequenced participants, respectively, were included in these subgroups.

The CDR3 sequence holds 14 residues, the cysteine and phenylalanine included. The CDR3 DNA has 42 bases and is translated from base 1. V is pared back by 4 bases and J by 2 bases, with 10 bases lying between the germline termini. In the germline V gene, CDR1 corresponds to SNHLY and CDR2 to FYNNEI. What the work shows at the level of the full study, not this receptor alone: Epitopes outside the regions mutated in the B.1.351 and B.1.1.7 variants were reportedly recognized by nearly half of the unique spike-specific TCRs. A significant rise in spike-specific TCR breadth and depth was observed after two AZD1222 doses relative to day 0 and relative to MenACWY recipients. In the small 56-69-year group, the increase in depth fell short of significance, most likely because of low power. The vaccine-associated CD4 TCRs covered the entire spike protein, and the dominant responses fell in regions 160-218 and 743-854. Because no samples from the day 14 peak response were available, repertoires could be characterized only after the peak T cell response. Most participants were white British and females outnumbered males, and the authors suggested that clonal diversity may have been underestimated. Conclusions about previously exposed vaccinees are limited, since just 6 or 7 AZD1222 recipients were seropositive for SARS-CoV-2 at baseline.

The CDR3 regions of human TCRbeta chains were subjected to immunosequencing. The authors' pipeline ran thus. Repertoire TCRs were checked for matches against a reference library of SARS-CoV-2-specific TCRs that had been generated using the MIRA antigen-specificity platform. Breadth meant the fraction of unique TCRs that were SARS-CoV-2-associated, whereas depth meant the fraction of total T cells that were SARS-CoV-2-associated. Using the MIRA data, each spike-specific TCR was mapped to the spike region that the TCR reacts to and placed in a CD4 or CD8 class. Log10-transformed breadth and depth values were compared by one-way ANOVA with Sidak's multiple comparisons tests. Held by TCRdb, this immuneACCESS table contains in-frame sequences only and omits some clones. Under half of the omission traces to an unresolved V gene where checked; the cause of the rest is unknown. The DNA gave D and trimming, while V, J and clone size come from that table. Recorded for this sample are fewer than 110,000 clones; 80% to 95% of them occurred a single time. The ten largest clones add up to about 8.1% of the sample.

What this sample's time point label stands for: about 28 days (+/-7) after the second vaccine dose. Because spike-specific TCR depth and breadth did not differ between the two schedules, AZD1222 recipients who got a second dose at roughly 4 weeks were pooled with those who got a second dose at roughly 12 weeks. The vaccinee samples were drawn from two UK trials, COV001 and COV002, one of which was a single-blind randomized controlled phase 2/3 trial testing AZD1222 (ChAdOx1 nCoV-19) in healthy adults. For TCRbeta chain sequencing, PBMC samples from trial participants were taken at day 0 and at day 28 after the second dose. Regarding this clone: Its antigen remains undetermined. Base qualities are not provided; no much larger clone lies one nucleotide away.

The sequence links TRBV2 to TRBJ2-3, with TRBD1 as a weak D call on 6 bases. Sequenced material: peripheral blood, taken 28 days after the second AZD1222 dose. The receptor's source is an adult who received the AZD1222 COVID-19 vaccine. The DNA reads as follows: TGTGCCAGCAGTGTCAGGGGAGCCACAGATACGCAGTATTTT. Translated, it gives CASSVRGATDTQYF.